The entry below describes one T cell receptor (beta chain). The record originates from a study of esophageal squamous cell carcinoma under preoperative chemotherapy. Trimming cost V 3 bases and J 9 bases, with 15 bases left between them. The CDR3 is 14 residues long. Indicated time point: before preoperative PTX-NDP chemotherapy. Patients received paclitaxel-nedaplatin as preoperative chemotherapy before surgery. TCRdb re-derived calls from the PCR reads in MiXCR, one entry per CDR3 protein. There are some 16,000 distinct CDR3 sequences in the sample; approximately 57% occur only once, and approximately 55% lies in the top ten.

J is TRBJ2-1 and V is TRBV12-3 or TRBV12-4; D might be TRBD2 (5 bases). Sampling took place from a patient given preoperative chemotherapy. This sequence was found in a human donor with esophageal squamous cell carcinoma. The donor label of this sample is uncertain. CDR3: CASSFGSSSSEQFF. In DNA, the CDR3 is TGTGCCAGCAGTTTTGGGAGTTCCTCGAGTGAGCAGTTCTTC.